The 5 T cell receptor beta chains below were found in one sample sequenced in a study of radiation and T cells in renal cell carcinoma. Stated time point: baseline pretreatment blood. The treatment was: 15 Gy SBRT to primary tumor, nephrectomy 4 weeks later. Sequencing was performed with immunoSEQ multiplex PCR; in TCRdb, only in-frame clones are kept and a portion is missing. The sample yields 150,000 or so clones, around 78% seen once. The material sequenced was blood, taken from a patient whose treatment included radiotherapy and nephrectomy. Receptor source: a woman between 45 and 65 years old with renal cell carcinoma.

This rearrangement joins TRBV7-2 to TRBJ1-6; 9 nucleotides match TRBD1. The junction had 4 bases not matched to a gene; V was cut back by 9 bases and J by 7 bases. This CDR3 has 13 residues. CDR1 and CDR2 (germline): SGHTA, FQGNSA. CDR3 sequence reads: CASRGQGNSPLHF. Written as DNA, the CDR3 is TGTGCCAGTCGCGGACAGGGGAATTCACCCCTCCACTTT. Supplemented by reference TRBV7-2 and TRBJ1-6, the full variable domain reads GAGVSQSPSNKVTEKGKDVELRCDPISGHTALYWYRQSLGQGLEFLIYFQGNSAPDKSGLPSDRFSAERTGGSVSTLTIQRTQQEDSAVYLCASRGQGNSPLHFGNGTRLTVT.

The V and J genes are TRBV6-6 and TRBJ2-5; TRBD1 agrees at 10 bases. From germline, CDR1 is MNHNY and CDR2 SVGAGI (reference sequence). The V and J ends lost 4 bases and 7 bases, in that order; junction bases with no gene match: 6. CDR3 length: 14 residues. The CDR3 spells CASSSAGQGGTQYF. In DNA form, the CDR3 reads TGTGCCAGCAGTTCGGCCGGACAGGGGGGGACCCAGTACTTC.

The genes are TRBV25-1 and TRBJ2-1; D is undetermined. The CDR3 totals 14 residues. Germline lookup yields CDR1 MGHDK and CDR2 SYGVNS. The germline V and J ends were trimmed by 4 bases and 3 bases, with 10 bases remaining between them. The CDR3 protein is CASSGPGRYNEQFF. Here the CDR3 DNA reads TGTGCCAGCAGTGGACCCGGGCGCTACAATGAGCAGTTCTTC.

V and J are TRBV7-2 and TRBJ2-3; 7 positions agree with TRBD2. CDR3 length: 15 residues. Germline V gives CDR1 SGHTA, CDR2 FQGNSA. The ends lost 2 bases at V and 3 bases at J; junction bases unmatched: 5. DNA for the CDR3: TGTGCCAGCAGCTTAAACAGCGGGGTTACAGATACGCAGTATTTT. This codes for CASSLNSGVTDTQYF. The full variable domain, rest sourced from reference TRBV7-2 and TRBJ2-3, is GAGVSQSPSNKVTEKGKDVELRCDPISGHTALYWYRQSLGQGLEFLIYFQGNSAPDKSGLPSDRFSAERTGGSVSTLTIQRTQQEDSAVYLCASSLNSGVTDTQYFGPGTRLTVL.

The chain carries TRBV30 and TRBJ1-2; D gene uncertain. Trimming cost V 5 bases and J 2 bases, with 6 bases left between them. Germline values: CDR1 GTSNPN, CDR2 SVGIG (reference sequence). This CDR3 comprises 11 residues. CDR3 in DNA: TGTGCCTGGGGGCTGAACTATGGCTACACCTTC. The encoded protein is CAWGLNYGYTF.